A single sample is the source of the 28 T cell receptor beta chains below, sequenced in a study of CD8 T cells in ankylosing spondylitis. The antigens for these receptors are not known. MiXCR, applied by TCRdb to the 5' RACE reads, yields one record per CDR3 protein. The sample has about 500,000 distinct CDR3 sequences; approximately 11% are singletons. Study findings and constraints: A TCR beta motif of several highly homologous variants appeared characteristic of ankylosing spondylitis blood.

The sequencing sample was made of blood, either unsorted or a sorted T cell fraction (not recorded which). These receptors all come from a male donor with ankylosing spondylitis.

The table lists this clonotype with a few counts. V usage is TRBV7-9 and J usage is TRBJ2-1; tentatively, D is TRBD1 or TRBD2 (5 bases each). V was shortened by 8 bases and J by 6 bases, with 14 bases between the two germline ends. The CDR3 totals 13 residues. CDR1 and CDR2 from the germline V gene are SEHNR and FQNEAQ (reference sequence). CDR3 in amino acids: CASQHAGSNEQFF. CDR3 bases: TGTGCCAGCCAGCATGCAGGGAGCAATGAGCAGTTCTTC.

This clonotype was counted a few times. The chain joins TRBV3-1 to TRBJ2-5; the match to TRBD2 covers 8 bases. After removal of 5 bases from V and 5 bases from J, the junction contained 10 bases not matched to a gene. Germline CDR1 reads LGHDT; CDR2 reads YNNKEL (reference sequence). This CDR3 has 15 residues. CDR3 in DNA: TGTGCCAGCAGCTCGGACGGGACGGGGGGGGAGACCCAGTACTTC. It translates to CASSSDGTGGETQYF.

This clonotype has just a few counts. This chain connects TRBV25-1 to TRBJ1-6, with 9 bases lining up with TRBD1. CDR3 length: 14 amino acids. After removal of 5 bases from V and 14 bases from J, the junction contained 10 bases not matched to a gene. Germline V CDR1 and CDR2: MGHDK, SYGVNS. CDR3 region: CASSYRQGDESLHF. CDR3 bases: TGTGCCAGCAGTTATCGACAGGGGGATGAATCCCTCCACTTT.

This clonotype was recorded many times. The V and J genes are TRBV10-3 and TRBJ1-5, with a weak D call TRBD1 (6 bases). This CDR3 has 15 residues. Germline V gene data show CDR1 as ENHRY and CDR2 as SYGVKD. Trimming took off 3 bases at V and 0 bases at J, with 9 bases between the two ends. The CDR3 region is CAISETGISNQPQHF. In nucleotides, the CDR3 is TGTGCCATCAGTGAAACAGGGATTAGCAATCAGCCCCAGCATTTT.

This clonotype occurred a few times. The chain employs TRBV5-1 and TRBJ2-1; TRBD2 is a possible D gene (5 bases). Per the germline V gene, CDR1 is SGHRS and CDR2 is YFSETQ. The germline V and J ends were trimmed by 4 bases and 0 bases, with 11 bases remaining between them. CDR3 size: 15 residues. This chain's CDR3 is CASSPAVSSYNEQFF. The CDR3 DNA reads as TGCGCCAGCAGCCCAGCGGTGAGCTCCTACAATGAGCAGTTCTTC.

The rearrangement uses TRBV5-4 and TRBJ2-3; the match to TRBD2 covers 8 bases. In germline, CDR1 is SGHNT, CDR2 YYREEE (reference sequence). Trimming removed 4 bases from V and 6 bases from J; junction bases left unmatched: 16. The CDR3 loop spans 17 amino acids. This chain's CDR3 is CASSPRGIAGTEDTQYF. The CDR3 nucleotides read TGTGCCAGCAGCCCCAGGGGAATAGCGGGGACGGAGGATACGCAGTATTTT.

The chain has TRBV7-2 and TRBJ1-6; D not certain. Trimming took 3 bases from V and 14 from J, leaving 11 bases between them. The germline V gene has CDR1 SGHTA and CDR2 FQGNSA. The length of the CDR3 is 12 residues. CDR3 sequence reads: CASSLIGAALHF. CDR3 sequence (DNA): TGTGCCAGCAGCTTGATAGGTGCGGCCCTCCACTTT.

This clonotype was counted at least ten times. The chain joins TRBV15 to TRBJ2-1, with D perhaps matching TRBD2 (6 bases). This CDR3 has 15 amino acids. Trimming left V 3 bases short and J 3 bases short, with 12 bases between. CDR1 is LNHNV and CDR2 is YYDKDF in the germline V gene (reference sequence). The CDR3, as DNA: TGTGCCACCAGCAGTCGGGGGAACAGCTACAATGAGCAGTTCTTC. This gives the protein CATSSRGNSYNEQFF.

This clonotype was seen only a few times. J is TRBJ2-1 and V is TRBV6-1; 9 bases map to TRBD2. Trimming removed 6 bases from V and 2 bases from J; junction bases left unmatched: 8. CDR3 size: 16 residues. The germline gives CDR1 MNHNS, CDR2 SASEGT. The CDR3 DNA sequence: TGTGCCAGCAGGCCGATAGCGGGAGTCACCTACAATGAGCAGTTCTTC. Encoded protein: CASRPIAGVTYNEQFF.

The J gene is TRBJ2-5, the V gene TRBV10-3, with 8 positions matching TRBD2. Germline CDR1 is ENHRY and CDR2 is SYGVKD. The length of the CDR3 is 14 residues. J gave up 5 bases and V 4 bases, and 6 bases lay outside the gene matches. The CDR3 loop is CAISVAGPGETQYF. The CDR3 nucleotides read TGTGCCATCAGTGTAGCGGGGCCCGGGGAGACCCAGTACTTC.

This clonotype was recorded a few times. The chain employs TRBV6-1 and TRBJ2-5; 8 nucleotides agree with TRBD2. Germline V lookup: CDR1 MNHNS, CDR2 SASEGT. Trimming took 7 bases from V and 5 from J; bases not matched to a gene: 21. This CDR3 spans 18 amino acids. The CDR3 DNA reads as TGTGCCAGCAAGCGTGTGGCGGGGGGAGGGCCCTCTTCGGAGACCCAGTACTTC. It codes for CASKRVAGGGPSSETQYF.

The chain joins TRBV7-2 to TRBJ1-4; D remains unclear. CDR1 and CDR2 from the germline V gene are SGHTA and FQGNSA. CDR3 length: 12 amino acids. V was cut by 4 bases and J by 8 bases, with 8 bases left in between. The CDR3 here is CASSYWTEKLFF. CDR3 nucleotides: TGTGCCAGCAGCTACTGGACCGAAAAACTGTTTTTT.

This clonotype has more than one count but fewer than ten. The chain employs TRBV6-2 or TRBV6-3 and TRBJ2-2; 12 bases align to TRBD2. CDR1 is MNHEY and CDR2 is SVGEGT in the germline V gene. The CDR3 covers 19 residues. Germline trimming cut 5 bases from V and 3 bases from J; bases unmatched to any gene: 13. Here the CDR3 DNA reads TGTGCCAGCAGTCCCCCCATCGCTAGCGGGAGGGCCGACACCGGGGAGCTGTTTTTT. Translation: CASSPPIASGRADTGELFF.

The gene calls are TRBV6-1 and TRBJ2-3; 13 bases are a match to TRBD2. The CDR3 is made up of 16 amino acids. Losses at the gene ends were 6 bases for V and 6 bases for J; bases not matched to a gene: 9. Germline CDR1 is MNHNS and CDR2 is SASEGT. CDR3 in DNA: TGTGCCAGCAGCCCGGGACTAGCGGGACGTGGTGATACGCAGTATTTT. Translated: CASSPGLAGRGDTQYF.

The chain couples TRBV20-1 to TRBJ2-3, with TRBD2 matching over 13 bases. CDR3 length: 15 amino acids. Germline CDR1 DFQATT, CDR2 SNEGSKA (reference sequence). With 6 bases clipped from V and 10 bases from J, the junction kept 13 bases outside the gene matches. The CDR3 reads CSATTGLAGDLAQYF. The CDR3, as DNA: TGCAGTGCCACAACCGGACTAGCGGGAGATCTGGCGCAGTATTTT.

This sequence joins TRBV7-8 and TRBJ2-3, with 8 bases aligning to TRBD1. The CDR3 loop spans 16 amino acids. Trimming cost V 5 bases and J 3 bases; bases outside gene matches: 10. Germline V CDR1 and CDR2: SGHVS, FQNEAQ. In DNA form, the CDR3 reads TGTGCCAGCAGCCCCGATAGGACAGGGAGGACAGATACGCAGTATTTT. Its translation is CASSPDRTGRTDTQYF.

This chain uses TRBV7-9 with TRBJ2-3, with D perhaps matching TRBD1 or TRBD2 (6 bases each). The CDR3 contains 16 residues. Looked up from germline, CDR1 is SEHNR and CDR2 is FQNEAQ (reference sequence). V lost 4 bases to trimming and J lost 0 bases, with 14 bases between them. Here the CDR3 DNA reads TGTGCCAGCAGCTCCTCGGGGGCCCTCAGCACAGATACGCAGTATTTT. This encodes CASSSSGALSTDTQYF. The whole variable domain, remainder taken from reference TRBV7-9 and TRBJ2-3, is DTGVSQNPRHKITKRGQNVTFRCDPISEHNRLYWYRQTLGQGPEFLTYFQNEAQLEKSRLLSDRFSAERPKGSFSTLEIQRTEQGDSAMYLCASSSSGALSTDTQYFGPGTRLTVL.

This clonotype showed up many times. This chain uses TRBV29-1 with TRBJ2-2, with TRBD1 matching over 7 bases. Germline V gives CDR1 SQVTM, CDR2 ANQGSEA. Trimming cost V 2 bases and J 7 bases; bases outside gene matches: 10. The CDR3 runs to 15 residues. The CDR3 coding sequence is TGCAGCGTTGAATTATCCGACAGGGCAGACGGGGAGCTGTTTTTT. It codes for CSVELSDRADGELFF.

The sample holds many counts of this clonotype. This sequence joins TRBV6-2 or TRBV6-3 and TRBJ2-1; 11 positions agree with TRBD2. The CDR3 has 13 amino acids. J gave up 6 bases and V 6 bases, and 1 base lay outside the gene matches. Per the germline V gene, CDR1 is MNHEY and CDR2 is SVGEGT. The CDR3 nucleotides read TGTGCCAGCAGGGGGACTAGCGGCAATGAGCAGTTCTTC. Protein sequence: CASRGTSGNEQFF.

This chain links TRBV7-2 with TRBJ2-3; 7 bases are a match to TRBD2. This CDR3 region has 16 residues. J gave up 0 bases and V 3 bases, and 6 bases lay outside the gene matches. Germline V CDR1 and CDR2: SGHTA, FQGNSA. For the CDR3, the DNA is TGTGCCAGCAGCTTCGCTGGACTAGACAGCACAGATACGCAGTATTTT. Amino acid sequence: CASSFAGLDSTDTQYF.

The rearrangement joins TRBV7-9 to TRBJ2-3; TRBD1 is a possible D gene (6 bases). The germline gives CDR1 SEHNR, CDR2 FQNEAQ (reference sequence). This CDR3 comprises 13 residues. Trimming stripped 6 bases from V and 4 bases from J, with 11 bases between. Here the CDR3 DNA reads TGTGCCAGCAGTCAAGAGGGGGCAGATACGCAGTATTTT. Protein: CASSQEGADTQYF.

This clonotype was seen many times. The rearrangement joins TRBV10-2 to TRBJ1-5, with TRBD1 identical over 7 bases. V lost 5 bases to trimming and J lost 7 bases; unmatched junction nucleotides: 5. CDR1 is WSHSY and CDR2 is SAAADI in the germline V gene. The CDR3 loop spans 13 amino acids. CDR3 coding DNA: TGCGCCAGCAGTACAGGGGCACGACAGCCCCAGCATTTT. Translation: CASSTGARQPQHF.

The chain links TRBV11-2 to TRBJ2-1, with D possibly being TRBD1 or TRBD2 (5 bases each). V shed 5 bases and J shed 4 bases, with 15 bases lying between them. Germline-derived CDR1 and CDR2 are SGHAT and FQNNGV. CDR3 length: 15 residues. CDR3: CASSPIPGPYNEQFF. CDR3 DNA: TGTGCCAGCAGCCCCATTCCGGGACCGTACAATGAGCAGTTCTTC.

The count of this clonotype is one. The junction shows a germline mismatch at one end, possibly a read error. V and J are TRBV30 and TRBJ1-3; D uncertain. The length of the CDR3 is 16 residues. Germline V gene data show CDR1 as GTSNPN and CDR2 as SVGIG (reference sequence). CDR3 loop: CAWSHRQDLSRNTIYF. The CDR3 DNA is TGTGCCTGGAGTCACCGTCAGGATCTCTCTAGAAACACCATATATTTT.

The chain recombines TRBV12-5 with TRBJ2-1; 7 nucleotides agree with TRBD2. The CDR3 is 17 residues long. After removal of 1 base from V and 2 bases from J, the junction contained 8 bases not matched to a gene. Germline V CDR1 and CDR2: LGHNT, FRNRAP. CDR3 DNA: TGTGCTAGTGGTTTGGCGCCTCGGGCGGGAGCCTACAATGAGCAGTTCTTC. It translates to CASGLAPRAGAYNEQFF.

The chain carries TRBV27 and TRBJ2-3, with 8 bases that match TRBD2. The CDR3 covers 17 residues. The V segment lost 1 base and the J segment 6 bases; nucleotides outside the gene matches: 12. The V gene's germline CDR1 is MNHEY and CDR2 SMNVEV (reference sequence). CDR3 nucleotides: TGTGCCAGCAGTTTATTGACTAGCGTGACGGGGGTGGATACGCAGTATTTT. Translated: CASSLLTSVTGVDTQYF.

This clonotype was found many times. V gene TRBV4-2 combines with J gene TRBJ2-1; D remains ambiguous. CDR1 and CDR2 (germline): LGHNA, YNFKEQ. Trimming cost V 2 bases and J 8 bases, with 7 bases left between them. The CDR3 runs to 12 residues. The CDR3 protein is CASSQHIHEQFF. The CDR3 DNA sequence: TGTGCCAGCAGCCAACACATCCATGAGCAGTTCTTC.

The chain has TRBV11-3 and TRBJ2-1, with D maybe TRBD2 (5 bases). Trimming shortened V by 3 bases and J by 9 bases, and 12 bases separated the two germline ends. The CDR3 is made up of 13 amino acids. Germline V gene lookup returns CDR1 SGHNT and CDR2 YENEEA. CDR3 coding DNA: TGTGCCAGCAGCTTCGAGGGTTTTGGTGAGCAGTTCTTC. It yields the protein CASSFEGFGEQFF. Supplemented by reference TRBV11-3 and TRBJ2-1, the full variable domain reads EAGVVQSPRYKIIEKKQPVAFWCNPISGHNTLYWYLQNLGQGPELLIRYENEEAVDDSQLPKDRFSAERLKGVDSTLKIQPAELGDSAVYLCASSFEGFGEQFFGPGTRLTVL.